This T cell receptor (beta chain) was found in a study of blood T cell repertoires in COVID-19 (dated by TCRdb to about 2020). With respect to the entire study: Samples from collaborators originated in the United States, Italy and Spain and spanned both the acute and convalescent phases of COVID-19. The prospective study material was composed of cDNA or gDNA derived from T cells, B-cell-depleted T cells, or PBMCs. The dataset comprised deeply sampled blood TCRbeta repertoires from subjects exposed to, actively infected with, or recovered from COVID-19. The repertoires were released in a freely available public database intended as a resource for research on the immune response to SARS-CoV-2. Samples came from the ongoing ImmuneRACE study (first 160 participants) plus 1,254 subjects from 6 global collaborators. Sample metadata almost always included a de-identified subject ID, COVID-19 status, age in years and sex. HLA class I and class II types, where available, came from metadata supplied by the sample provider rather than from assay-based typing. Results the study describes overall, beyond this receptor: The quantity of clinical and demographic metadata differed by source and by participant and was supplied without curation.

About this clone itself: Its recognized antigen is unknown. Nothing much larger sits one base from this clone, and base qualities are not available.

Collaborating institutions collected whole blood in K2EDTA tubes following their own protocols. For TCRbeta analysis, collaborators shipped samples in one of three forms: frozen whole blood, isolated PBMCs, or DNA extracted from either of those sample types. V lost 1 base and J lost 0 bases, and the count of bases not matched to a germline gene is 3. The CDR1 and CDR2 encoded by the germline V gene are SGHAT and FQNNGV. The CDR3 sequence holds 18 residues, the cysteine and phenylalanine included. Here the CDR3 DNA is all that survives: 54 bases in frame from base 1. TCRbeta CDR3 regions were amplified from genomic DNA by means of the immunoSEQ Assay, a bias-controlled multiplex PCR. Processing in the source paper ran as follows. The number of nucleated cells in each sample was estimated from the amplification of reference gene primers within the assay. To quantify the absolute abundance of each unique TCRbeta CDR3 rearrangement, sequence reads were collapsed and filtered. For each sample, productive Simpson clonality was calculated as the square root of Simpson's diversity index over productive rearrangements. TCRdb stores this immuneACCESS table with in-frame sequences only. Part of the clones is absent; in the studies checked, under half of the shortfall reflects unresolved V genes, and no reason is known for the rest. The DNA gave D and trimming, while V, J and clone size come from that table. For this sample there are more than 65,000 clones; 75% to 90% appear just once. Jointly, the top ten make up over 4.5% of the sample.

Material for sequencing was peripheral blood. Rearrangement joined TRBV11-2 to TRBJ2-1; 13 junctional bases match TRBD2. The receptor comes from a man aged 55 to 69 with active or convalescent COVID-19. The CDR3 corresponds to CASSLGLAGGSSYNEQFF. The DNA sequence is as follows: TGTGCCAGCAGCTTAGGACTAGCGGGGGGAAGCTCCTACAATGAGCAGTTCTTC.